The 17 T cell receptor beta chains below were found in one sample sequenced in a study of blood T cell repertoires in COVID-19. The method was immunoSEQ multiplex PCR; TCRdb's version includes in-frame clones alone and lacks a portion of them. The data show a few hundred thousand clones, 80% to 85% seen once. The source material was peripheral blood. The receptors derive from a human donor in a cohort sampled during active COVID-19.

This clone was counted once. The chain couples TRBV7-2 to TRBJ2-7; 9 nucleotides agree with TRBD2. Germline CDR1 reads SGHTA; CDR2 reads FQGNSA. V lost 7 bases to trimming and J lost 4 bases; unmatched junction nucleotides: 8. The CDR3 sequence is 14 residues long. This CDR3 is CASTWGSGSYEQYF. Here the CDR3 DNA reads TGTGCCAGCACCTGGGGTAGCGGGAGTTACGAGCAGTACTTC.

This chain joins TRBV4-2 and TRBJ2-7, with TRBD2 identical over 13 bases. The CDR3 spans 16 residues. Germline-derived CDR1 and CDR2 are LGHNA and YNFKEQ. Trimming took 4 bases from V and 5 from J; bases not matched to a gene: 8. This CDR3 is CASSLGLAGVGHEQYF. CDR3 DNA: TGTGCCAGCAGCCTAGGACTAGCGGGAGTGGGTCACGAGCAGTACTTC.

This chain uses TRBV7-2 with TRBJ1-6; tentative D call: TRBD1 (5 bases). The CDR3 consists of 14 residues. Germline loops: CDR1 SGHTA, CDR2 FQGNSA. The V and J ends lost 3 bases and 10 bases respectively, with 13 bases between them. Written as DNA, the CDR3 is TGTGCCAGCAGCTTGGGGACTAGAGGCTCACCCCTCCACTTT. Amino acids: CASSLGTRGSPLHF. The full variable domain, completed using reference TRBV7-2 and TRBJ1-6, is GAGVSQSPSNKVTEKGKDVELRCDPISGHTALYWYRQSLGQGLEFLIYFQGNSAPDKSGLPSDRFSAERTGGSVSTLTIQRTQQEDSAVYLCASSLGTRGSPLHFGNGTRLTVT.

V usage is TRBV19 and J usage is TRBJ1-4, with TRBD1 matching 8 bases. J was trimmed by 4 bases and V by 7 bases; bases with no gene match: 8. The germline CDR1 and CDR2 sequences are LNHDA and SQIVND (reference sequence). This CDR3 comprises 15 residues. CDR3 loop: CASTDQGAVNEKLFF. The CDR3, as DNA: TGTGCCAGTACGGACCAGGGGGCGGTTAATGAAAAACTGTTTTTT. The whole variable domain, remainder taken from reference TRBV19 and TRBJ1-4, is DGGITQSPKYLFRKEGQNVTLSCEQNLNHDAMYWYRQDPGQGLRLIYYSQIVNDFQKGDIAEGYSVSREKKESFPLTVTSAQKNPTAFYLCASTDQGAVNEKLFFGSGTQLSVL.

The genes are TRBV19 and TRBJ1-5; 9 nucleotides match TRBD1. CDR1 is LNHDA and CDR2 is SQIVND in the germline V gene (reference sequence). V was pared by 3 bases and J by 0 bases, with 9 bases of the junction left unmatched. This CDR3 is 18 amino acids long. The CDR3 is CASSILLGQGFSNQPQHF. The CDR3 DNA reads as TGTGCCAGTAGTATTCTTCTCGGACAGGGGTTTAGCAATCAGCCCCAGCATTTT.

V gene TRBV5-5 combines with J gene TRBJ2-1; D call uncertain. The germline V gene has CDR1 SGHKS and CDR2 YYEKEE (reference sequence). Trimming cost V 2 bases and J 13 bases, with 13 bases left between them. CDR3 length equals 12 residues. The CDR3 region is CASSFISLYQFF. As DNA, the CDR3 is TGTGCCAGCAGCTTTATTTCTTTGTATCAGTTCTTC.

This chain links TRBV30 with TRBJ1-2, with D perhaps TRBD1 (6 bases). CDR3 length equals 14 residues. The germline CDR1 and CDR2 sequences are GTSNPN and SVGIG (reference sequence). The V end was cut by 6 bases, the J end by 2 bases, with 16 bases between. The CDR3 DNA follows: TGTGCCTGCCTCACCGGCAGGGGCAACTATGGCTACACCTTC. Encoded protein: CACLTGRGNYGYTF.

V is TRBV7-3 and J is TRBJ2-1, with 16 bases that match TRBD2. The V segment lost 5 bases and the J segment 7 bases; nucleotides outside the gene matches: 5. The CDR3 spans 16 residues. From germline, CDR1 is SGHTA and CDR2 FQGTGA. The CDR3, as DNA: TGTGCCAGCAGCCCGGGACTAGCGGGAGGGCAAAATGAGCAGTTCTTC. It specifies CASSPGLAGGQNEQFF.

The genes are TRBV7-2 and TRBJ2-7; 8 bases match TRBD1. This CDR3 region has 14 residues. Per the germline V gene, CDR1 is SGHTA and CDR2 is FQGNSA. Trimming at V came to 5 bases and at J to 3 bases, leaving 6 bases not matched to a gene. This CDR3 reads CASSPPGTGYEQYF. DNA of the CDR3: TGTGCCAGCAGCCCCCCCGGGACAGGCTACGAGCAGTACTTC. The whole variable domain, remainder taken from reference TRBV7-2 and TRBJ2-7, is GAGVSQSPSNKVTEKGKDVELRCDPISGHTALYWYRQSLGQGLEFLIYFQGNSAPDKSGLPSDRFSAERTGGSVSTLTIQRTQQEDSAVYLCASSPPGTGYEQYFGPGTRLTVT.

This chain links TRBV7-8 with TRBJ2-7; 9 bases fit TRBD1. CDR1 is SGHVS and CDR2 is FQNEAQ in the germline V gene. CDR3 size: 15 residues. The V and J ends lost 7 bases and 1 base, in that order; junction bases with no gene match: 8. The CDR3 loop is CASTRVGTGSYEQYF. CDR3 nucleotides: TGTGCCAGCACCCGGGTCGGGACAGGGTCCTACGAGCAGTACTTC.

This clone was recorded a few times. V usage is TRBV7-2 and J usage is TRBJ1-2; TRBD1 matches 11 bases. J gave up 2 bases and V 4 bases, and 3 bases lay outside the gene matches. CDR1 SGHTA and CDR2 FQGNSA come from the germline V gene. The length of the CDR3 is 15 residues. The CDR3 DNA sequence: TGTGCCAGCAGCTATGGACAGGGGGCGAACTATGGCTACACCTTC. Translated, it gives CASSYGQGANYGYTF. The entire variable domain, with the rest obtained from reference TRBV7-2 and TRBJ1-2, is as follows: GAGVSQSPSNKVTEKGKDVELRCDPISGHTALYWYRQSLGQGLEFLIYFQGNSAPDKSGLPSDRFSAERTGGSVSTLTIQRTQQEDSAVYLCASSYGQGANYGYTFGSGTRLTVV.

The V call is TRBV6-5, the J call TRBJ1-2; 9 nucleotides match TRBD1. Germline CDR1 and CDR2: MNHEY and SVGAGI. The CDR3 length is 15 residues. J lost 8 bases, V lost 0 bases, and 7 bases had no gene match. The CDR3 DNA reads TGTGCCAGCAGTTACTCGCGTGGGACAGGGTCCGGCTACACCTTC. It encodes CASSYSRGTGSGYTF.

The V call is TRBV11-2, the J call TRBJ2-7; 8 bases match TRBD1. J lost 1 base, V lost 4 bases, and 12 bases had no gene match. The CDR3 extends over 17 amino acids. Germline values: CDR1 SGHAT, CDR2 FQNNGV. CDR3 bases: TGTGCCAGCAGCTCCTACGGGACAGGCTTGTATTCCTACGAGCAGTACTTC. Translation: CASSSYGTGLYSYEQYF.

DNA for the CDR3: TGTGCCAGCAGCTCTACCTGGACAGGGTCTAATTCACCCCTCCACTTT. Encoded protein: CASSSTWTGSNSPLHF. V usage is TRBV6-6 and J usage is TRBJ1-6; 8 nucleotides match TRBD1. Germline V lookup: CDR1 MNHNY, CDR2 SVGAGI (reference sequence). The J segment lost 6 bases and the V segment lost 6 bases, leaving 10 bases of the junction unmatched. This CDR3 has 16 residues.

This sequence joins TRBV7-2 and TRBJ1-1; D gene unclear. Germline CDR1 reads SGHTA; CDR2 reads FQGNSA. This CDR3 contains 14 residues. V was pared by 0 bases and J by 5 bases, with 10 bases between. The CDR3 DNA reads TGTGCCAGCAGCTTAGCCGCGGTGAGGACTGAAGCTTTCTTT. Its translation is CASSLAAVRTEAFF.

V usage is TRBV11-2 and J usage is TRBJ1-2; D gene ambiguous. CDR3 length equals 14 residues. V was cut by 0 bases and J by 5 bases, with 10 bases left in between. Germline CDR1 is SGHAT and CDR2 is FQNNGV. The CDR3 is CASSLELRSYGYTF. CDR3 sequence (DNA): TGTGCCAGCAGCTTAGAGTTACGGTCATATGGCTACACCTTC.

The chain combines TRBV7-2 with TRBJ2-5; D remains unclear. Germline V lookup: CDR1 SGHTA, CDR2 FQGNSA. V lost 5 bases, J lost 4 bases, and 8 bases lay in between. The CDR3 has 12 amino acids. The CDR3 nucleotides are TGTGCCAGCAGCCCCTACGGAGAGACCCAGTACTTC. Encoded protein: CASSPYGETQYF. The full variable domain, with the rest looked up from reference TRBV7-2 and TRBJ2-5, is GAGVSQSPSNKVTEKGKDVELRCDPISGHTALYWYRQSLGQGLEFLIYFQGNSAPDKSGLPSDRFSAERTGGSVSTLTIQRTQQEDSAVYLCASSPYGETQYFGPGTRLLVL.